This passage covers 25 T cell receptor beta chains from one sample sequenced in a study of blood T cell repertoires in COVID-19. Sequencing was performed with immunoSEQ multiplex PCR; in TCRdb, only in-frame clones are kept and a portion is missing. The sample contains more than 250,000 clones, roughly 82% of which appear only once. The sequenced sample was peripheral blood. The receptors come from a woman in her 50s with acute or convalescent COVID-19.

V gene TRBV5-1 combines with J gene TRBJ1-4, with 8 bases fitting TRBD1. The CDR3 spans 15 residues. Per the germline V gene, CDR1 is SGHRS and CDR2 is YFSETQ. V gave up 0 bases and J gave up 5 bases; unmatched junction bases: 3. CDR3 region: CASSLGRTGNEKLFF. As DNA, the CDR3 is TGCGCCAGCAGCTTGGGGCGGACAGGGAATGAAAAACTGTTTTTT.

The chain carries TRBV7-2 and TRBJ2-3, with 12 bases lining up with TRBD2. Unmatched junction bases numbered 8, after V lost 5 bases and J lost 8 bases. Looked up from germline, CDR1 is SGHTA and CDR2 is FQGNSA. CDR3 length equals 15 residues. The CDR3 loop is CASSARLAGAGTQYF. The CDR3 bases are TGTGCCAGCAGCGCGCGACTAGCGGGAGCGGGTACGCAGTATTTT.

The rearrangement uses TRBV29-1 and TRBJ2-2; 10 bases are shared with TRBD2. The V gene end was trimmed by 4 bases and the J gene end by 7 bases; junction bases not matched to a gene: 12. Germline V gene lookup returns CDR1 SQVTM and CDR2 ANQGSEA. This CDR3 contains 16 residues. CDR3 sequence reads: CSVVLAGPHGFGELFF. The CDR3, as DNA: TGCAGCGTTGTACTAGCGGGGCCTCATGGGTTCGGGGAGCTGTTTTTT.

The rearrangement joins TRBV19 to TRBJ1-4; D is unresolved. The germline V gene has CDR1 LNHDA and CDR2 SQIVND (reference sequence). Trimming stripped 9 bases from V and 8 bases from J, with 13 bases between. The CDR3 is 12 residues long. The CDR3 sequence is CASSETGEKLFF. CDR3 in DNA: TGTGCCAGCAGCGAGACGGGGGAAAAACTGTTTTTT.

The chain joins TRBV13 to TRBJ2-2; 7 positions match TRBD1. Germline CDR1 PRHDT, CDR2 FYEKMQ (reference sequence). CDR3 length equals 16 residues. J was trimmed by 1 base and V by 1 base; bases with no gene match: 3. This chain's CDR3 is CASSLAAGGNTGELFF. The CDR3 DNA is TGTGCCAGCAGCTTAGCGGCAGGGGGGAACACCGGGGAGCTGTTTTTT.

This chain links TRBV28 with TRBJ1-1; a possible D gene is TRBD1 (6 bases). Germline CDR1 reads MDHEN; CDR2 reads SYDVKM. This CDR3 spans 16 amino acids. The V gene lost 8 bases and the J gene lost 4 bases, with 23 bases spanning the gap. The CDR3 loop reads CASGQPQGGSGTEAFF. CDR3 DNA sequence: TGTGCCAGCGGGCAACCCCAAGGGGGTAGTGGCACTGAAGCTTTCTTT. Full variable domain (remainder filled in from reference TRBV28 and TRBJ1-1): DVKVTQSSRYLVKRTGEKVFLECVQDMDHENMFWYRQDPGLGLRLIYFSYDVKMKEKGDIPEGYSVSREKKERFSLILESASTNQTSMYLCASGQPQGGSGTEAFFGQGTRLTVV.

This clone showed up just a few times. The chain joins TRBV28 to TRBJ2-4; D is ambiguous. This CDR3 has 15 residues. Per germline, CDR1 MDHEN and CDR2 SYDVKM. V was pared by 8 bases and J by 0 bases, with 14 bases between. DNA for the CDR3: TGTGCCAGCTCCATCCCCACGGTAGCCAAAAACATTCAGTACTTC. Translating gives CASSIPTVAKNIQYF.

V and J are TRBV5-4 and TRBJ2-1; D call uncertain. This CDR3 spans 12 amino acids. Germline V gene lookup returns CDR1 SGHNT and CDR2 YYREEE (reference sequence). The V end lost 0 bases, the J end lost 8 bases, and 6 bases lay between the germline ends. The CDR3 spells CASSLAGYEQFF. The CDR3 nucleotides read TGTGCCAGCAGCTTGGCGGGTTATGAGCAGTTCTTC.

This chain links TRBV27 with TRBJ1-4, with 8 nucleotides matching TRBD1. The CDR3 covers 14 residues. CDR1 is MNHEY, CDR2 SMNVEV, per germline (reference sequence). Trimming took 3 bases from V and 7 from J; bases not matched to a gene: 4. The CDR3 is CASSFQGAAEKLFF. The CDR3 nucleotides are TGTGCCAGCAGTTTTCAGGGGGCGGCTGAAAAACTGTTTTTT.

The V call is TRBV6-5, the J call TRBJ2-7; D is possibly TRBD1 (6 bases). The CDR3 runs to 14 residues. The ends were cut back, 6 bases at V and 4 bases at J, with 16 bases in the middle. The germline gives CDR1 MNHEY, CDR2 SVGAGI. Here the CDR3 DNA reads TGTGCCAGCAGCCCGGGACACGTTTTATACGAGCAGTACTTC. The encoded protein is CASSPGHVLYEQYF.

This chain links TRBV18 with TRBJ2-1; TRBD1 matches at 10 bases. CDR3 length: 15 amino acids. The ends lost 5 bases at V and 7 bases at J; junction bases unmatched: 8. CDR1 and CDR2 (germline): KGHSH, LQKENI. The CDR3 DNA reads as TGTGCCAGCTCAACCTCGGGACAGGGGCTAAATGAGCAGTTCTTC. It translates to CASSTSGQGLNEQFF.

The V gene is TRBV15, the J gene TRBJ2-7; the match to TRBD1 covers 7 bases. V lost 1 base, J lost 3 bases, and 6 bases stayed unmatched. CDR1 is LNHNV and CDR2 is YYDKDF in the germline V gene (reference sequence). The CDR3 spans 15 residues. The CDR3 sequence: CATSRGSGTDYEQYF. The CDR3 nucleotides read TGTGCCACCAGCAGAGGCTCAGGGACAGACTACGAGCAGTACTTC.

The rearrangement joins TRBV9 to TRBJ2-1; D is undetermined. The CDR3 is 16 amino acids. Germline loops: CDR1 SGDLS, CDR2 YYNGEE. Trimming pared 0 bases from V and 2 bases from J, leaving 12 bases between. The CDR3 protein is CASSVGSPLTYNEQFF. The CDR3 DNA sequence: TGTGCCAGCAGCGTAGGGAGCCCCCTCACCTACAATGAGCAGTTCTTC.

The chain joins TRBV7-6 to TRBJ1-3; no definite D call. Trimming shortened V by 1 base and J by 4 bases, and 2 bases separated the two germline ends. Germline assignment: CDR1 SGHVS and CDR2 FNYEAQ. This CDR3 contains 12 residues. The DNA of the CDR3 is TGTGCCAGCAGCTTAGTAGGAAACACCATATATTTT. This encodes CASSLVGNTIYF.

The chain recombines TRBV27 with TRBJ2-7, with TRBD1 matching over 7 bases. The germline V gene encodes CDR1 MNHEY and CDR2 SMNVEV (reference sequence). J gave up 2 bases and V 6 bases, and 4 bases lay outside the gene matches. There are 13 residues in the CDR3. The CDR3 reads CASSLTGPYEQYF. The DNA for the CDR3 is TGTGCCAGCAGCCTGACAGGGCCCTACGAGCAGTACTTC.

The chain links TRBV7-9 to TRBJ2-2; D is ambiguous. Germline values: CDR1 SEHNR, CDR2 FQNEAQ (reference sequence). The CDR3 is made up of 12 amino acids. With 5 bases removed from V and 6 bases from J, the gap between germline ends came to 7 bases. CDR3: CASSQLPGELFF. As DNA, the CDR3 is TGTGCCAGCAGCCAGTTACCCGGGGAGCTGTTTTTT.

The rearrangement uses TRBV27 and TRBJ2-4; D remains ambiguous. The CDR3 runs 17 residues. Looked up from germline, CDR1 is MNHEY and CDR2 is SMNVEV (reference sequence). V dropped 0 bases and J dropped 0 bases, with 12 bases sitting between them. This CDR3 is CASSLSVVGEAKNIQYF. The CDR3 DNA is TGTGCCAGCAGTTTATCGGTCGTGGGCGAAGCCAAAAACATTCAGTACTTC.

This chain connects TRBV7-2 to TRBJ2-7; D ambiguous. The CDR3 is made up of 15 amino acids. The germline gives CDR1 SGHTA, CDR2 FQGNSA. Deletions cut 3 bases from V and 1 base from J, with 13 bases between. CDR3 sequence (DNA): TGTGCCAGCAGCTTTAGTGCAATTGAGTCCTACGAGCAGTACTTC. Residues: CASSFSAIESYEQYF.

The chain links TRBV7-9 to TRBJ2-4; perhaps TRBD2 as D (6 bases). Trimming took off 6 bases at V and 5 bases at J, with 14 bases between the two ends. The germline gives CDR1 SEHNR, CDR2 FQNEAQ (reference sequence). This CDR3 spans 14 amino acids. The chain's CDR3 is CASRSIAAQNIQYF. The CDR3 DNA is TGTGCCAGCAGGTCGATAGCGGCCCAAAACATTCAGTACTTC.

The chain uses TRBV13 and TRBJ1-3, with D unclear. Trimming took 6 bases from V and 0 from J, leaving 12 bases between them. This CDR3 contains 15 residues. Germline lookup yields CDR1 PRHDT and CDR2 FYEKMQ (reference sequence). The CDR3 sequence is CASRLGPISGNTIYF. DNA of the CDR3: TGTGCCAGCAGACTAGGGCCGATCTCTGGAAACACCATATATTTT.

This clone was detected only once. CDR3 bases: TGTGCCAGCAGCCGTGCCCGGGCAGGGATCAATCAGCCCCAGCATTTT. The encoded protein is CASSRARAGINQPQHF. The chain carries TRBV27 and TRBJ1-5, with D maybe TRBD1 (5 bases). The germline V gene has CDR1 MNHEY and CDR2 SMNVEV (reference sequence). The CDR3 runs 16 residues. V lost 6 bases to trimming and J lost 3 bases, with 18 bases between them.

The chain links TRBV7-9 to TRBJ1-5, with TRBD1 as a possible D gene (5 bases). Germline lookup yields CDR1 SEHNR and CDR2 FQNEAQ (reference sequence). There are 13 residues in the CDR3. V lost 8 bases, J lost 2 bases, and 10 bases lay in between. CDR3 coding DNA: TGTGCCAGCCAGGGTTGGGGCAATCAGCCCCAGCATTTT. Protein: CASQGWGNQPQHF.

The chain employs TRBV28 and TRBJ1-1; 7 nucleotides line up with TRBD1. V was clipped by 10 bases and J by 5 bases; unmatched bases: 10. Per germline, CDR1 MDHEN and CDR2 SYDVKM. The CDR3 runs to 13 residues. CDR3 nucleotide sequence: TGTGCCACCCACTTCGACAGGGTGACTGAAGCTTTCTTT. Translated: CATHFDRVTEAFF.

This clone was observed a few times. This chain uses TRBV18 with TRBJ1-2, with D possibly TRBD1 on 6 matching bases. The CDR3 extends over 13 amino acids. V lost 4 bases to trimming and J lost 5 bases, with 11 bases between them. The germline CDR1 and CDR2 sequences are KGHSH and LQKENI. The CDR3 DNA reads as TGTGCCAGCTCACGAGGGCAGGGGTATGGCTACACCTTC. This sequence encodes CASSRGQGYGYTF.

This chain uses TRBV11-2 with TRBJ2-7; 7 nucleotides align to TRBD1. The germline V gene has CDR1 SGHAT and CDR2 FQNNGV. V shed 8 bases and J 1 base; nucleotides not matched to a gene: 5. This CDR3 has 13 residues. The CDR3 protein is CASSGQESYEQYF. The CDR3 DNA is TGTGCCAGCTCCGGACAGGAGTCCTACGAGCAGTACTTC.